Each of the 11 T cell receptor beta chains below was sequenced from the same sample in a study of blood T cell repertoires in COVID-19. TCRdb's table, derived via immunoSEQ multiplex PCR, lists solely in-frame clones and lacks some. Among roughly 140,000 clones listed, roughly 88% were seen once. The sequenced material came from peripheral blood. The receptors here all came from a man between 60 and 70 years old with active or convalescent COVID-19.

There are a few counts of this clone. The chain combines TRBV4-3 with TRBJ2-3, with 7 nucleotides matching TRBD2. Trimming took 4 bases from V and 8 from J; bases not matched to a gene: 9. The germline V gene encodes CDR1 LGHNA and CDR2 YSLEER. The CDR3 is 14 amino acids. The CDR3 DNA sequence: TGCGCCAGCAGCCCCGGTTCGGGGGAGGGTACGCAGTATTTT. Its translation: CASSPGSGEGTQYF.

The chain couples TRBV5-1 to TRBJ1-4; 9 bases fit TRBD1. The V and J ends lost 4 bases and 0 bases, in that order; junction bases with no gene match: 4. Germline lookup yields CDR1 SGHRS and CDR2 YFSETQ. There are 16 residues in the CDR3. CDR3 protein: CASSPWTGATNEKLFF. Here the CDR3 DNA reads TGCGCCAGCAGCCCCTGGACAGGGGCAACTAATGAAAAACTGTTTTTT.

This clone was observed a handful of times. The chain combines TRBV10-2 with TRBJ1-5; D may be TRBD1 (6 bases). V lost 0 bases, J lost 7 bases, and 16 bases lay in between. The CDR3 length is 16 residues. Germline CDR1 is WSHSY and CDR2 is SAAADI. CDR3 in amino acids: CASSESWQGGGQPQHF. The CDR3 DNA reads TGCGCCAGCAGTGAGTCATGGCAGGGAGGGGGACAGCCCCAGCATTTT.

The CDR3 coding sequence is TGCGCCAGCAGTGCTCAGGGGAACACTGAAGCTTTCTTT. This gives the protein CASSAQGNTEAFF. This chain uses TRBV10-1 with TRBJ1-1, with D possibly being TRBD1 (5 bases). The V gene lost 4 bases and the J gene lost 1 base, with 7 bases spanning the gap. CDR1 and CDR2 (germline): WNHNN, SYGVQD (reference sequence). The CDR3 length is 13 residues.

V and J are TRBV6-6 and TRBJ2-7; perhaps TRBD1 as D (5 bases). V was shortened by 6 bases and J by 4 bases, with 7 bases between the two germline ends. Germline CDR1 MNHNY, CDR2 SVGAGI (reference sequence). This CDR3 has 11 residues. CDR3: CASRGAYEQYF. The CDR3 nucleotides are TGTGCCAGCAGAGGGGCTTACGAGCAGTACTTC.

This clone has only a few counts. The chain has TRBV9 and TRBJ1-3; weak D call: TRBD1 (5 bases). The length of the CDR3 is 16 residues. Trimming took off 7 bases at V and 4 bases at J, with 21 bases between the two ends. From germline, CDR1 is SGDLS and CDR2 YYNGEE. DNA of the CDR3: TGTGCCAGCGGCGACGGGCAGGGTGATTTCGGAAACACCATATATTTT. This encodes CASGDGQGDFGNTIYF.

The chain combines TRBV4-3 with TRBJ1-1, with 7 bases aligning to TRBD1. CDR1 and CDR2 (germline): LGHNA, YSLEER. The CDR3 covers 14 residues. V was clipped by 5 bases and J by 3 bases; unmatched bases: 6. As DNA, the CDR3 is TGCGCCAGCAGCTCCGACAGGGCGGACACTGAAGCTTTCTTT. Translation: CASSSDRADTEAFF.

Points on this clone: One end of the junction does not line up with germline, which may come from a read error. The chain joins TRBV19 to TRBJ1-4, with D tentatively TRBD1 (6 bases). CDR3 length: 11 amino acids. CDR1 LNHDA and CDR2 SQIVND come from the germline V gene (reference sequence). This CDR3 reads CASSMEWTAVF. The CDR3 bases are TGTGCCAGTAGTATGGAATGGACAGCCGTTTTT.

This clone was found once. The CDR3 DNA follows: TGCGCCAGCAGCCCTAGGGGCAGCATGAACACTGAAGCTTTCTTT. Encoded protein: CASSPRGSMNTEAFF. The rearrangement joins TRBV5-1 to TRBJ1-1, with D possibly TRBD1 on 5 matching bases. V was clipped by 4 bases and J by 0 bases, with 13 bases between them. Germline loops: CDR1 SGHRS, CDR2 YFSETQ. There are 15 residues in the CDR3.

This clone was seen once. The chain combines TRBV6-5 with TRBJ2-3, with 7 nucleotides matching TRBD2. This CDR3 contains 15 residues. The germline V gene has CDR1 MNHEY and CDR2 SVGAGI. V lost 2 bases and J lost 0; bases outside the gene matches: 2. The CDR3 DNA reads as TGTGCCAGCAGTTACGCGGGGGTGAGCACAGATACGCAGTATTTT. It encodes CASSYAGVSTDTQYF.

The V gene is TRBV7-6, the J gene TRBJ2-1; no firm D call. This CDR3 is 15 amino acids long. Germline V gives CDR1 SGHVS, CDR2 FNYEAQ. With 7 bases removed from V and 0 bases from J, the gap between germline ends came to 13 bases. Here the CDR3 DNA reads TGTGCCAGCACCGTCAGCGAGAGCTCCTACAATGAGCAGTTCTTC. This gives the protein CASTVSESSYNEQFF.